This T cell receptor (beta chain) is drawn from a study of blood T cell repertoires in COVID-19. Study overall: Recovery among Cohort 3 donors was established by two negative PCRs, clearance, or symptom resolution. Material from acute and convalescent COVID-19 was sourced from the United States, Italy and Spain.

V lost 2 bases and J lost 2; bases outside the gene matches: 9. CDR1 and CDR2 (germline): LNHNV, YYDKDF (reference sequence). The CDR3 sequence is 17 residues long. In the study's own analysis: Amplifying reference gene primers gave estimates of nucleated cell counts. Method: immunoSEQ multiplex PCR; TCRdb's copy keeps in-frame clones and lacks some. V, J and clone size derive from that table, while D and trimming were established from the DNA sequence. The data show about 400,000 clones, approximately 87% seen once. Cohorts were determined from participant-reported clinical history. The clonotype was recovered from a man aged 40-55 years in a cohort exposed to, infected with or recovered from COVID-19 (not recorded which). The V and J genes are TRBV15 and TRBJ2-4, with 7 bases that match TRBD1. Sequenced: PBMCs or T cells enriched from blood (not recorded which). The DNA for the CDR3 is TGTGCCACCAGCAGACTGGGACAGAAGGTCTCCAAAAACATTCAGTACTTC. This gives the protein CATSRLGQKVSKNIQYF.